One sample yielded the 22 T cell receptor beta chains listed below, sequenced in a study of T cells in Graves' hyperthyroidism and ophthalmopathy. Amplification of TCR beta CDR3 regions used RNA as the template. Carried out on the TCR CDR3, a first-round RT-PCR used the HTBI primer set. A single record per CDR3 protein comes from TCRdb applying MiXCR to the multiplex PCR reads. The table has fewer than 650,000 distinct CDR3 sequences, 11% to 15% seen once. The sample consisted of blood. The receptors originated from a woman between 18 and 30 years old with Graves' ophthalmopathy.

This clonotype was counted at least ten times. V gene TRBV7-3 combines with J gene TRBJ2-5; D may be TRBD1 or TRBD2 (5 bases each). In germline, CDR1 is SGHTA, CDR2 FQGTGA. The CDR3 is 12 amino acids. The V gene lost 2 bases and the J gene lost 7 bases, with 8 bases spanning the gap. The DNA of the CDR3 is TGTGCCAGCAGCTTAGGGGACGGGACCCAGTACTTC. Translated: CASSLGDGTQYF.

Many counts were recorded for this clonotype. Its ends do not fully match the called genes, so a read error is possible. J is TRBJ2-7 and V is TRBV12-3 or TRBV12-4; 10 nucleotides agree with TRBD2. The CDR3 covers 15 residues. Here the CDR3 reads CASSLASGSTYEQYF. In DNA form, the CDR3 reads TGTGCCAGCAGTCTAGCTAGCGGGAGTACCTACGAGCAGTACTTC.

This clonotype was observed many times. The J gene is TRBJ1-5, the V gene TRBV28; the match to TRBD1 covers 9 bases. The CDR3 sequence is 17 residues long. The germline gives CDR1 MDHEN, CDR2 SYDVKM. J gave up 0 bases and V 5 bases, and 8 bases lay outside the gene matches. CDR3 protein: CASSPRTGAYSNQPQHF. The CDR3 DNA reads TGTGCCAGCAGTCCCCGGACAGGGGCATATAGCAATCAGCCCCAGCATTTT.

Of note for this clonotype: A much bigger clone sits one base away, suggesting this may be a read error. The conserved closing phenylalanine or tryptophan is absent in this CDR3, likely reflecting a read error. J is TRBJ2-7 and V is TRBV5-1; D unclear. Germline lookup yields CDR1 SGHRS and CDR2 YFSETQ. There are 12 residues in the CDR3. The chain's CDR3 is CASSLLTSQQYL. DNA for the CDR3: TGTGCCAGCAGCCTACTAACATCGCAGCAGTACCTC.

This chain uses TRBV11-3 with TRBJ2-1; TRBD2 is a possible D gene (6 bases). Trimming left V 4 bases short and J 4 bases short, with 17 bases between. This CDR3 contains 16 residues. Germline values: CDR1 SGHNT, CDR2 YENEEA. The CDR3 nucleotides are TGTGCCAGCAGCTCCCTCGACCGGGACTGGTACAATGAGCAGTTCTTC. It encodes CASSSLDRDWYNEQFF.

V usage is TRBV11-3 and J usage is TRBJ2-7; 10 bases are shared with TRBD2. V lost 5 bases and J lost 2; bases outside the gene matches: 9. Germline lookup yields CDR1 SGHNT and CDR2 YENEEA. This CDR3 has 16 residues. The CDR3 loop is CASSRVSGRTAYEQYF. The CDR3 nucleotides read TGTGCCAGCAGCCGAGTTAGCGGGAGGACGGCCTACGAGCAGTACTTC.

Many counts were recorded for this clonotype. J is TRBJ2-5 and V is TRBV20-1; D remains unclear. The ends were cut back, 3 bases at V and 1 base at J, with 9 bases in the middle. The CDR3 spans 13 residues. Germline values: CDR1 DFQATT, CDR2 SNEGSKA (reference sequence). The CDR3 spells CSASLTVQETQYF. The DNA of the CDR3 is TGCAGTGCTAGTCTGACCGTCCAAGAGACCCAGTACTTC.

This clonotype was found many times. The rearrangement uses TRBV12-3 or TRBV12-4 and TRBJ2-3; D unclear. Trimming took 6 bases from V and 2 from J, leaving 12 bases between them. The CDR3 extends over 14 amino acids. The CDR3 DNA reads TGTGCCAGCAGCCCTCTCCGGTCCACAGATACGCAGTATTTT. Translation: CASSPLRSTDTQYF.

The gene calls are TRBV3-1 and TRBJ2-7; D may match TRBD1 or TRBD2 (6 bases each). The CDR3 sequence is 15 residues long. V was trimmed by 2 bases and J by 9 bases, leaving 20 bases between them. Per germline, CDR1 LGHDT and CDR2 YNNKEL (reference sequence). In nucleotides, the CDR3 is TGTGCCAGCAGCCAAAGGGGGGCTGTTTTAATGGGGCAGTACTTC. It is translated as CASSQRGAVLMGQYF.

This clonotype was seen ten or more times. The chain employs TRBV3-1 and TRBJ2-7; possible D gene TRBD2, 7 bases. V gave up 4 bases and J gave up 6 bases, with 19 bases separating them. The CDR3 is 15 residues long. Looked up from germline, CDR1 is LGHDT and CDR2 is YNNKEL (reference sequence). In DNA form, the CDR3 reads TGTGCCAGCAGCCTCGACTGGGGGAGGGGGTCCGAGCAGTACTTC. Its protein is CASSLDWGRGSEQYF.

This clonotype was observed at least ten times. The V and J genes are TRBV2 and TRBJ2-7; 7 nucleotides match TRBD1. Germline V gene sequence: CDR1 SNHLY, CDR2 FYNNEI. This CDR3 spans 14 amino acids. With V trimmed by 6 bases and J by 2 bases, 7 bases remained unmatched. The CDR3, as DNA: TGTGCCAGCAGAGTCCGACAGGGCGCCTACGAGCAGTACTTC. Its protein product is CASRVRQGAYEQYF.

To note about this clonotype: This clone may be a read error of a much larger clone one base away. This chain connects TRBV7-9 to TRBJ2-1; tentatively, D is TRBD1 (6 bases). This CDR3 contains 14 residues. Germline CDR1 is SEHNR and CDR2 is FQNEAQ (reference sequence). V was cut by 8 bases and J by 2 bases, with 13 bases left in between. This CDR3 is CASSGTTTYNEQFF. CDR3 nucleotides: TGTGCCAGCTCTGGGACAACCACCTACAATGAGCAGTTCTTC.

The chain uses TRBV24-1 and TRBJ2-1; D remains unclear. The CDR3 runs to 13 residues. Germline values: CDR1 KGHDR, CDR2 SFDVKD. V was trimmed by 5 bases and J by 5 bases, leaving 9 bases between them. The CDR3 spells CATSGDADNEQFF. For the CDR3, the DNA is TGTGCCACCAGTGGAGACGCCGACAATGAGCAGTTCTTC.

This clonotype was counted many times. DNA of the CDR3: TGTGCCAGCAGCTTAGAGAGATACGTCTTAGAATACAATGAGCAGTTCTTC. Amino acid sequence: CASSLERYVLEYNEQFF. The V call is TRBV7-9, the J call TRBJ2-1; D is uncertain. The V and J ends lost 1 base and 4 bases respectively, with 17 bases between them. CDR1 is SEHNR, CDR2 FQNEAQ, per germline (reference sequence). This CDR3 is 17 amino acids long. The variable domain in full, with the rest retrieved from reference TRBV7-9 and TRBJ2-1, is DTGVSQNPRHKITKRGQNVTFRCDPISEHNRLYWYRQTLGQGPEFLTYFQNEAQLEKSRLLSDRFSAERPKGSFSTLEIQRTEQGDSAMYLCASSLERYVLEYNEQFFGPGTRLTVL.

In its sample, this clonotype was seen many times. The chain couples TRBV4-3 to TRBJ1-2; possible D gene TRBD1, 6 bases. The CDR3 spans 15 residues. Germline-derived CDR1 and CDR2 are LGHNA and YSLEER. The V end lost 0 bases, the J end lost 8 bases, and 16 bases lay between the germline ends. The CDR3 DNA is TGCGCCAGCAGCCAAGAATGGCAGGGTGGGGGCGGCTACACCTTC. Residues: CASSQEWQGGGGYTF.

This clonotype was picked up many times. This chain uses TRBV28 with TRBJ2-7; maybe TRBD2 (6 bases). V was cut by 7 bases and J by 4 bases, with 11 bases left in between. Per the germline V gene, CDR1 is MDHEN and CDR2 is SYDVKM. This CDR3 comprises 12 residues. CDR3 sequence (DNA): TGTGCCAGCAACGACGGGAGTTACGAGCAGTACTTC. It translates to CASNDGSYEQYF.

The rearrangement joins TRBV5-1 to TRBJ1-1; the match to TRBD1 covers 8 bases. This CDR3 spans 17 amino acids. With V trimmed by 3 bases and J by 0 bases, 10 bases remained unmatched. CDR1 is SGHRS and CDR2 is YFSETQ in the germline V gene. CDR3 coding DNA: TGCGCCAGCAGCTCGAACTTGGGACAGGTCGTGAACACTGAAGCTTTCTTT. Translated: CASSSNLGQVVNTEAFF.

The chain is built from TRBV6-1 and TRBJ2-1, with 10 bases lining up with TRBD2. The CDR3 consists of 14 residues. CDR1 is MNHNS, CDR2 SASEGT, per germline. V lost 10 bases, J lost 1 base, and 4 bases stayed unmatched. This CDR3 reads CATKREGSYNEQFF. The CDR3 DNA sequence: TGTGCCACCAAGCGGGAGGGATCCTACAATGAGCAGTTCTTC.

The gene calls are TRBV9 and TRBJ1-3; TRBD1 agrees at 12 bases. The CDR3 loop spans 16 amino acids. Trimming at V came to 0 bases and at J to 6 bases, leaving 4 bases not matched to a gene. The germline CDR1 and CDR2 sequences are SGDLS and YYNGEE. This CDR3 reads CASSVGGTGGKNTIYF. The CDR3 region has the DNA TGTGCCAGCAGCGTAGGAGGGACAGGGGGCAAAAACACCATATATTTT.

This clonotype was seen only a few times. This chain connects TRBV29-1 to TRBJ1-1; D unclear. The V gene's germline CDR1 is SQVTM and CDR2 ANQGSEA. The CDR3 spans 12 residues. V lost 3 bases to trimming and J lost 1 base, with 6 bases between them. CDR3 DNA: TGCAGCGTTGACGCAGGGAACACTGAAGCTTTCTTT. Encoded protein: CSVDAGNTEAFF.

This clonotype has only a few counts. CDR3 coding DNA: TGTGCCAGCTCACCAGGGAGTAGCGGGAGGGGAGACGAGCAGTACTTC. Protein: CASSPGSSGRGDEQYF. The V gene is TRBV18, the J gene TRBJ2-7; TRBD2 aligns across 11 bases. Trimming at V came to 2 bases and at J to 5 bases, leaving 8 bases not matched to a gene. The CDR3 loop spans 16 amino acids. The V gene's germline CDR1 is KGHSH and CDR2 LQKENI.

The chain employs TRBV30 and TRBJ2-7; possible D gene TRBD2, 6 bases. This CDR3 is 14 amino acids long. Deletions cut 3 bases from V and 2 bases from J, with 14 bases between. Germline CDR1 and CDR2: GTSNPN and SVGIG (reference sequence). The CDR3 nucleotides read TGTGCCTGGAGCCCCGGGAGCGGTGCCTACGAGCAGTACTTC. Protein product: CAWSPGSGAYEQYF.